A selection of T cell receptor beta chains follows, all from one sample in a study of cytomegalovirus exposure and HLA in healthy donors. Some clones are missing from TCRdb's copy, which holds only in-frame ones; the method was immunoSEQ multiplex PCR. The sample yields 65,000 to 90,000 clones, of which the top ten take up about 3.8%. The material sequenced was PBMCs. All receptors come from a female donor in good health and CMV-seropositive. Both conserved end residues are part of each CDR3. The order of the fields is J gene, D gene, V gene, CDR3 DNA, CDR3 protein. The D gene is left open where the match is weak.

TRBJ1-2 TRBD1 TRBV5-1 TGCGCCAGCAGCTTATCCGGACAGGTGGAAAATGGCTACACCTTC CASSLSGQVENGYTF
TRBJ2-5 TRBD2 TRBV4-1 TGCGCCAGCAGCCAAGATCTAGGGACTAGCGGGGTGAGGAAGACCCAGTACTTC CASSQDLGTSGVRKTQYF
TRBJ2-7 TRBD2 TRBV9 TGTGCCAGCAGCGCCCCGGGACTAGCGGGATTCTACGAGCAGTACTTC CASSAPGLAGFYEQYF
TRBJ2-3 TRBD2 TRBV9 TGTGCCAGCGAGGAGCGGGGGGGGGATAAGCAGTATTTT CASEERGGDKQYF
TRBJ2-3 TRBD1 TRBV29-1 TGCAGCCACAGGGGGCGTACTACAGATACGCAGTATTTT CSHRGRTTDTQYF
TRBJ2-3 TRBD2 TRBV7-2 TGTGCCAGCAGCACTTCTCCCGGGAGGGCCGCAGATACGCAGTATTTT CASSTSPGRAADTQYF
TRBJ2-5 TRBD1 TRBV5-1 TGCGCCAGCAGCCAGAGGACAGGGCAAGAGACCCAGTACTTC CASSQRTGQETQYF
TRBJ2-2 NA TRBV6-6 TGTGCCAGCAGTTCATCCAGGGTCAAGGGTGCCGGGGAGCTGTTTTTT CASSSSRVKGAGELFF
TRBJ2-5 TRBD1 TRBV18 TGTGCCAGCTCACAAACAGGGGGTGAGACCCAGTACTTC CASSQTGGETQYF
TRBJ2-1 TRBD2 TRBV18 TGTGCCAGCTCACCAACGTCGGGACTAGCGGGACGGGGGCAGTTCTTC CASSPTSGLAGRGQFF
TRBJ1-6 NA TRBV18 TGTGCCAGCTCACAGGGAGATACTGGATCACCCCTCCACTTT CASSQGDTGSPLHF
TRBJ1-2 NA TRBV5-1 TGCGCCAGCAGCTTGCTGGCAAGTCCTGAGCGGTATGGCTACACCTTC CASSLLASPERYGYTF
TRBJ1-5 NA TRBV7-6 TGTGCCAGCAGCCCCCGGGAGGATTCAGGTCAGCCCCAGCATTTT CASSPREDSGQPQHF
TRBJ2-1 NA TRBV7-9 TGTGCCAGCAGCCCCCCCGGGGCGGGGGCGTACAATGAGCAGTTCTTC CASSPPGAGAYNEQFF
TRBJ2-1 NA TRBV19 TGTGCCAGTAAAGAGTACAATGAGCAGTTCTTC CASKEYNEQFF
TRBJ2-3 TRBD1 TRBV18 TGTGCCAGCTCACCCCCGGGACAGGGGGGTACAGATACGCAGTATTTT CASSPPGQGGTDTQYF
TRBJ1-1 TRBD1 TRBV6-5 TGTGCCAGCTGGGGACAGCAGAACACTGAAGCTTTCTTT CASWGQQNTEAFF
TRBJ2-3 NA TRBV7-9 TGTGCCAGCAGCTTCCCCGCAGATACGCAGTATTTT CASSFPADTQYF
TRBJ2-3 TRBD1 TRBV5-1 TGCGCCAGCAGCTTAGGGGGACAGACAGATACGCAGTATTTT CASSLGGQTDTQYF
TRBJ2-7 NA TRBV5-4 TGTGCCAGCAGCTTCGAACAGGGTGACTACGAGCAGTACTTC CASSFEQGDYEQYF
TRBJ1-2 NA TRBV6-5 TGTGCCAGCAGTTACGCCAGGGTTCATGGCTACACCTTC CASSYARVHGYTF
TRBJ1-6 TRBD1 TRBV5-6 TGTGCCAGCAGCTTGAATAGGGGGCCCGGAGTCAATTCACCCCTCCACTTT CASSLNRGPGVNSPLHF
TRBJ2-3 NA TRBV28 TGTGCCAGCAGTGCCCCCAGGGGATCCGCCACAGATACGCAGTATTTT CASSAPRGSATDTQYF
TRBJ2-1 TRBD2 TRBV29-1 TGCAGCGGGAGCGGGGGGAGGTACAATGAGCAGTTCTTC CSGSGGRYNEQFF
TRBJ1-1 NA TRBV6-5 TGTGCCAGCAGTCGGGGACTGAACACTGAAGATTTCTTT CASSRGLNTEDFF
TRBJ1-5 TRBD1 TRBV28 TGTGCCAGCAGTTCGGGACAGGGAAATAGCAATCAGCCCCAGCATTTT CASSSGQGNSNQPQHF
TRBJ1-2 NA TRBV5-1 TGCGCCAGCAGCTTTGAAGCAGGGCGGTATAACACTATTCACTATGGCTACACCTTC CASSFEAGRYNTIHYGYTF
TRBJ2-3 TRBD1 TRBV4-3 TGCGCCAGCAGCCCTCGGGGACAGGGTTCGGCAGATACGCAGTATTTT CASSPRGQGSADTQYF
TRBJ2-7 TRBD1 TRBV18 TGTGCCAGCTCAACGGGACAGGGGGCTTCCTACGAGCAGTACTTC CASSTGQGASYEQYF
TRBJ1-1 TRBD1 TRBV5-1 TGCGCCAGCAGCAAGACAGGGATTATGAACACTGAAGCTTTCTTT CASSKTGIMNTEAFF
TRBJ2-4 NA TRBV29-1 TGCAGCGTTGTTGGGGCCTTAGAAGCCAAAAACATTCAGTACTTC CSVVGALEAKNIQYF
TRBJ2-1 NA TRBV4-3 TGCGCCAGCAGCCAAGATCTCTATGAGCAGTTCTTC CASSQDLYEQFF
TRBJ1-2 NA TRBV28 TGTGCCAGCAGTCAGAACTATGGCTACACCTTC CASSQNYGYTF
TRBJ1-2 TRBD1 TRBV6-9 TGTGCCAGCAGTTGCCCCGGGACAGGGAGGAGGCTGGGTGGCTACACCTTC CASSCPGTGRRLGGYTF
TRBJ1-3 TRBD1 TRBV2 TGTGCCAGCAGCCAGCGACAGGGGCTCTACTCTGGAAACACCATATATTTT CASSQRQGLYSGNTIYF
TRBJ2-3 NA TRBV28 TGTGCCAGCAGTCGACAACCAGATACGCAGTATTTT CASSRQPDTQYF
TRBJ2-5 TRBD2 TRBV7-9 TGTGCCAGCAGCTTTAGCGGGGGGCAAGAGACCCAGTACTTC CASSFSGGQETQYF
TRBJ2-7 NA TRBV13 TGTGCCAGCAGCTTAGGCGGGACCTACGAGCAGTACTTC CASSLGGTYEQYF